This is a list of T cell receptor beta chains from one sample in a study of blood T cell repertoires in COVID-19. Sequencing used immunoSEQ multiplex PCR; TCRdb keeps in-frame clones, though not all of them. This table holds a few hundred thousand clones, approximately 84% found once. Sequencing was done on a sample of PBMCs or T cells enriched from blood (not recorded which). The receptors originated from a man in his forties who had recovered from COVID-19. Both conserved end residues are part of each CDR3. Size tells how often a clone was seen (once, few, many) or the class of an expanded clone, and some rows leave it out.

v_call	j_call	clone_size	cdr3_aa
TRBV7-9	TRBJ2-7	.	CASSPRDFQLVLGEQYF
TRBV4-3	TRBJ2-3	.	CASSSIRDSRFGDTQYF
TRBV18	TRBJ1-4	.	CASSTGVGTNEKLFF
TRBV11-2	TRBJ2-1	once	CASSFRIAGGNEQFF
TRBV16	TRBJ1-5	.	CASSHGTSQDQPQHF
TRBV7-3	TRBJ1-2	.	CASRDRDSENYGYTF
TRBV11-3	TRBJ2-1	.	CASSLAGGTGLGEQFF
TRBV10-3	TRBJ2-1	.	CAIRGQGPYNEQFF
TRBV6-5	TRBJ2-7	once	CASRGQGMVHEQYF
TRBV28	TRBJ2-7	once	CASSRPGTSGRNEQYF
TRBV7-3	TRBJ2-7	.	CASTTGEQYF
TRBV2	TRBJ1-2	.	CASIEQGSYGYTF
TRBV29-1	TRBJ2-2	.	CSVRAGENTGELFF
TRBV4-3	TRBJ1-6	.	CASSVNRGSPLHF
TRBV5-1	TRBJ1-2	.	CASGQQGNYGYTF
TRBV7-9	TRBJ1-1	.	CASSRDTMNTEAFF
TRBV7-2	TRBJ2-3	once	CASSSKSLGTQYF
TRBV18	TRBJ2-1	.	CASSPQGNYNEQFF
TRBV7-3	TRBJ2-1	.	CASSSHGLAGGLDEQFF
TRBV18	TRBJ1-1	.	CASSPGEVTEAFF
TRBV28	TRBJ1-3	.	CASSLAVSGNTIYF
TRBV28	TRBJ2-3	.	CATQGGVDTQYF
TRBV5-1	TRBJ1-4	.	CASSSPTNEKLFF
TRBV18	TRBJ2-1	.	CASSGPGLGEQFF
TRBV5-6	TRBJ2-7	.	CASSSLTSGIDEQYF
TRBV5-1	TRBJ2-6	.	CASSSTSGQSSGANVLTF
TRBV6-5	TRBJ1-3	.	CASTDRGASGNTIYF
TRBV7-2	TRBJ2-2	.	CASSPGPRGMGGELFF
TRBV4-2	TRBJ2-3	.	CASSYRQSVPTDTQYF
TRBV15	TRBJ2-7	.	CATSRGGEIPFRYEQYF
TRBV6-1	TRBJ1-2	.	CASSEGAPEGGYTF
TRBV24-1	TRBJ1-6	.	CATSDSREPRNSPLHF
TRBV27	TRBJ2-1	.	CASKRGAYNEQFF
TRBV30	TRBJ1-5	.	CAWSGQGRGTSNQPQHF
TRBV7-9	TRBJ1-2	few	CASSGRVTNYGYTF
TRBV5-4	TRBJ1-6	.	CASSLNRGSTSPLHF
TRBV5-1	TRBJ2-7	.	CASSFRDRGSGYEQYF
TRBV18	TRBJ2-7	once	CASSPPAGGRGSEQYF
TRBV2	TRBJ2-3	few	CATTAGAYTDTQYF
TRBV7-2	TRBJ1-1	.	CASSLGEEYTEAFF
TRBV5-1	TRBJ2-7	.	CASSLTGDHEQYF
TRBV6-2/TRBV6-3	TRBJ2-5	once	CASSSRGLAGQETQYF
TRBV5-1	TRBJ1-1	.	CASSLDQGGWTEAFF